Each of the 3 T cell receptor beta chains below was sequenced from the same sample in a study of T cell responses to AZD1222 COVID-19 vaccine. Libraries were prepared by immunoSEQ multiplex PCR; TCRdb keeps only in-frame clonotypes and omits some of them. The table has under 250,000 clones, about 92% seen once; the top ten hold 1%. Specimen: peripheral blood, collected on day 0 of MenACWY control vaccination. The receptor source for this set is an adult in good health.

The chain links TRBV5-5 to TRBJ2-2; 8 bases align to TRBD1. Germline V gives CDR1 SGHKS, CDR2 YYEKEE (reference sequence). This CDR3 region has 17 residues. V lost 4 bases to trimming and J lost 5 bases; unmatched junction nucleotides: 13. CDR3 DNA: TGTGCCAGCAGCCCTAGCGTCCGACAGGGGAGGACCGGGGAGCTGTTTTTT. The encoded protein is CASSPSVRQGRTGELFF.

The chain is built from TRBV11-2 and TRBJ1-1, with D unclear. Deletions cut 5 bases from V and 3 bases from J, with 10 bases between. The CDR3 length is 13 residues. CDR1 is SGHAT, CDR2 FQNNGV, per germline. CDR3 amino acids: CASSRPTDTEAFF. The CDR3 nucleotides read TGTGCCAGCAGCCGGCCAACGGACACTGAAGCTTTCTTT.

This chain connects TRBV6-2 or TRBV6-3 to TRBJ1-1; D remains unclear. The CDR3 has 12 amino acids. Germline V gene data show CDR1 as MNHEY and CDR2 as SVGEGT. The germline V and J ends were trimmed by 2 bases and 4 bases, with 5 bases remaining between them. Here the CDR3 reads CASSYTLTEAFF. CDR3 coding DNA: TGTGCCAGCAGTTACACTCTCACTGAAGCTTTCTTT.